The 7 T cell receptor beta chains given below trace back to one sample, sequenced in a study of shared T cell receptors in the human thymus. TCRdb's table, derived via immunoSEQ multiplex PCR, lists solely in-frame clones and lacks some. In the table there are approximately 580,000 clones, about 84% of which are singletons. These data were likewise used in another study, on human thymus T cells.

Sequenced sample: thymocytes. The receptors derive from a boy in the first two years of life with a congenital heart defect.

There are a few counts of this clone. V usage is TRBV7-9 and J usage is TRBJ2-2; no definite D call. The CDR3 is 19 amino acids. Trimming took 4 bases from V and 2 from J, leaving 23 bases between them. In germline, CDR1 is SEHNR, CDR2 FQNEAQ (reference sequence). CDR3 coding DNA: TGTGCCAGCAGCTCCCTAGTGTGGGTGCCAGCGAGCAACACCGGGGAGCTGTTTTTT. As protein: CASSSLVWVPASNTGELFF.

The CDR3 loop reads CASSPPARGDYGYTF. DNA for the CDR3: TGTGCCAGCTCACCACCGGCCAGGGGGGACTATGGCTACACCTTC. The V call is TRBV18, the J call TRBJ1-2, with 7 nucleotides matching TRBD1. The trim removed 0 bases at V and 3 bases at J, leaving 4 bases unmatched. Germline CDR1 reads KGHSH; CDR2 reads LQKENI. This CDR3 comprises 15 residues.

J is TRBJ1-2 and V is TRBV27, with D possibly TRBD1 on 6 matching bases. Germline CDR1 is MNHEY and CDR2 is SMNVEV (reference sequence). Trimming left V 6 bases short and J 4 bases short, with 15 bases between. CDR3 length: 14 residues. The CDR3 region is CASRPSGAAYGYTF. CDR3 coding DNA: TGTGCCAGCAGGCCATCAGGGGCTGCCTATGGCTACACCTTC.

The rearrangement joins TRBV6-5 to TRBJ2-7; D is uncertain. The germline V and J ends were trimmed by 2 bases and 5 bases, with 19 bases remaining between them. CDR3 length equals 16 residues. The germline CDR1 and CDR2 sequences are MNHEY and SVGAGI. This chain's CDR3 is CASSYSSDPVEDEQYF. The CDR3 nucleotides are TGTGCCAGCAGTTACAGCTCCGACCCGGTAGAGGACGAGCAGTACTTC.

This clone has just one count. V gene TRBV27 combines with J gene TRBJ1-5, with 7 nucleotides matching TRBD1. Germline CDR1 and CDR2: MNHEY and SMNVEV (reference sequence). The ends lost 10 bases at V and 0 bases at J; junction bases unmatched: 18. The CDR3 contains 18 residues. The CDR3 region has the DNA TGTGCCACCCGTCCGGGACAGACCCCTAAAAATAGCAATCAGCCCCAGCATTTT. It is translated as CATRPGQTPKNSNQPQHF.

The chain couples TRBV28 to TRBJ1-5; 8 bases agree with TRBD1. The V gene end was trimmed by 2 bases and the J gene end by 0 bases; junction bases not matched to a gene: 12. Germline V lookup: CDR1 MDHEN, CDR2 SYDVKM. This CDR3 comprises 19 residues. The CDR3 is CASSLQRQGAHLSNQPQHF. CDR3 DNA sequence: TGTGCCAGCAGTTTACAACGCCAGGGGGCCCACCTTAGCAATCAGCCCCAGCATTTT. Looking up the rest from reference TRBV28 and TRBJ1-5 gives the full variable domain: DVKVTQSSRYLVKRTGEKVFLECVQDMDHENMFWYRQDPGLGLRLIYFSYDVKMKEKGDIPEGYSVSREKKERFSLILESASTNQTSMYLCASSLQRQGAHLSNQPQHFGDGTRLSIL.

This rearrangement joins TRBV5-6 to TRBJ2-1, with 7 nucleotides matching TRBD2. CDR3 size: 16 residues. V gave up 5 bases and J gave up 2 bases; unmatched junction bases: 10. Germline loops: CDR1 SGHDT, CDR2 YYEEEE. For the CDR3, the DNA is TGTGCCAGCAGTTGGGGAGGCGGACTAGCCTACAATGAGCAGTTCTTC. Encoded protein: CASSWGGGLAYNEQFF.